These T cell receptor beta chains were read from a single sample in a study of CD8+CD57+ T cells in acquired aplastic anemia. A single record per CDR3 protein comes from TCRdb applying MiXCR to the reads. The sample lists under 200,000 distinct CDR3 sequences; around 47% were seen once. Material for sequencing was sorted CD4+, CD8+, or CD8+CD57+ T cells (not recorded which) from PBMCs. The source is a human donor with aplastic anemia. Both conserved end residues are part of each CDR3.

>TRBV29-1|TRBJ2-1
CSVLNGRFNEQFF
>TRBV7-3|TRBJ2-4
CASSLEGNIQYF
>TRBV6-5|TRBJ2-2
CASSYSGTGSNTGELFF
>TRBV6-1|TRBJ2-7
CASSSRTGVAEQYF
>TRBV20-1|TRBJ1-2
CSAPEDRDYGYTF
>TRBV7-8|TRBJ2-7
CASSLGTSGGAEQYF
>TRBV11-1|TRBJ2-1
CASRLGYPISEQFF
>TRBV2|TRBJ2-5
CASSERGGGRGTQYF
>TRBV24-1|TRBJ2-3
CATSDFGRVGTDTQYF
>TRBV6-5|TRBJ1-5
CASSSTWAVSNQPQHF
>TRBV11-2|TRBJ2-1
CASSLGTSGRRNEQFF
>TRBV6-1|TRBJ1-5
CASSAQLPQHF
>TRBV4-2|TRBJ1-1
CASSQALSPTGREAEAFF
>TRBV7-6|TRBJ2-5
CASSSGGGLTYEQFF
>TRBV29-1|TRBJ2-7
CSAAPGTGLYEQYF
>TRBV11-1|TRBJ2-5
CASSLGASQETQYF
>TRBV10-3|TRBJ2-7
CAISENGQGDEQYF
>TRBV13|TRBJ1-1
CASSLWGGMNTEAFF
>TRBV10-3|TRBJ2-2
CAISESAGGRELFF
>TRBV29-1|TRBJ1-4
CSVAGTGDEKLFF
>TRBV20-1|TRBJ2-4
CSARDSGTRQLAKNIQYF
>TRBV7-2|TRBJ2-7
CASSSPTGSGYEQYF
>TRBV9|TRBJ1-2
CASSVAGDRRNYGYTF
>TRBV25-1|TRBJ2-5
CAREWRAKETQYF
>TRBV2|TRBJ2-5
CASSETGEGTQYF
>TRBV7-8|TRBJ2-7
CASSFLGGTGYSYERYF
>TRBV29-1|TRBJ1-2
CSVVGKATRYGYTF
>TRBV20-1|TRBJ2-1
CSARDPGGGSYNEQFF
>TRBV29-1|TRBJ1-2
CSVEVADRGYGYTF
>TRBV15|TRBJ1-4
CATSSNRGATNEKLFF
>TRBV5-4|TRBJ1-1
CASSLAGGNTEAFF
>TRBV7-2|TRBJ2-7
CASRPDGTYEQYF
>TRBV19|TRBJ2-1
CASNIIHSGLYNEQFF
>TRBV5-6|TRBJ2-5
CASSFGTAQETQYF
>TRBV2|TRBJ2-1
CASRPTQSSYNEQFF
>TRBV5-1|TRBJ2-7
CASSRQDSYEQYF
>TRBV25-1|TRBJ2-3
CASSVGQGMSDTQYF
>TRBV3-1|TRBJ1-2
CASSQVIGTYGYTF
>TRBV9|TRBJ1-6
CASSVSGGNSPLHF
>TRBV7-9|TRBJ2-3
CASSLQGSDTQYF
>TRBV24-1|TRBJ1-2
CATSDTTTTYGYTF
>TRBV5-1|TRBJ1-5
CASSPIGNQPQHF
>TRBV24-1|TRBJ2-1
CATSALASNEQFF
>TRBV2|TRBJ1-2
CASSEERDGYGYTF
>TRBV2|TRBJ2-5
CASSEGEIQETQYF
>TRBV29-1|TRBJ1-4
CSVEGDRRNEKLFF
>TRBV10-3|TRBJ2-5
CAIRSGEETQYF
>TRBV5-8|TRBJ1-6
CASSPLRANNSPLHF
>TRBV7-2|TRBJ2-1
CASSLEGARYNEQFF
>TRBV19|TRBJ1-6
CASSFGTGNSYNSPLHF
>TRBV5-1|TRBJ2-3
CASSSERGTDTQYF
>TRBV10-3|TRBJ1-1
CAISDLTGRAEAFF
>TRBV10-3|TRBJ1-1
CAISETGNTEAFF
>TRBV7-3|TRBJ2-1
CASRGRSYNEQFF
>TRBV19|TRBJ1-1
CASSAGQGAPEAFF
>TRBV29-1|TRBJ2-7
CSVNVGQGSGEQYF
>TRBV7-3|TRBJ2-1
CASSLMASVAHNEQFF